The 28 T cell receptor beta chains below all came from one sample that was sequenced in a study of cytomegalovirus exposure and HLA in healthy donors. PCR primers comprised 60 Vbeta and 13 Jbeta primers. Profiled with immunoSEQ multiplex PCR; TCRdb holds only in-frame clones, not every one. The data hold around 92,000 clones, with around 80% observed a single time. The sequencing sample was made of PBMCs. The origin of the receptors is a human donor in good health.

This chain uses TRBV29-1 with TRBJ2-7, with 10 bases lining up with TRBD1. The CDR3 is 13 amino acids. With 4 bases clipped from V and 9 bases from J, the junction kept 9 bases outside the gene matches. The germline gives CDR1 SQVTM, CDR2 ANQGSEA. This chain's CDR3 is CSVGRDRGQRQYF. The CDR3, as DNA: TGCAGCGTTGGGAGGGACAGGGGTCAAAGGCAGTACTTC.

The chain has TRBV29-1 and TRBJ1-2, with 9 bases matching TRBD1. J was trimmed by 8 bases and V by 6 bases; bases with no gene match: 13. The CDR3 contains 14 residues. The V gene's germline CDR1 is SQVTM and CDR2 ANQGSEA. CDR3 sequence (DNA): TGCAGCGTCAAAAACCGGGACAGGGAATCCGGCTACACCTTC. This gives the protein CSVKNRDRESGYTF.

The chain combines TRBV14 with TRBJ2-2; 9 bases match TRBD2. Per germline, CDR1 SGHDN and CDR2 FVKESK. V dropped 1 base and J dropped 6; count of bases not matched to a gene: 3. This CDR3 region has 15 residues. This chain's CDR3 is CASSQGIAGAGELFF. The CDR3 DNA sequence: TGTGCCAGCAGCCAAGGCATAGCGGGGGCCGGGGAGCTGTTTTTT.

The CDR3 DNA follows: TGTGCCAGCAGCCGCAGGGGTTCCTATGGCTACACCTTC. Protein sequence: CASSRRGSYGYTF. The chain links TRBV6-5 to TRBJ1-2, with D perhaps matching TRBD1 (6 bases). Germline V gene sequence: CDR1 MNHEY, CDR2 SVGAGI. The CDR3 runs 13 residues. V lost 6 bases and J lost 4, with 12 bases in between.

This sequence joins TRBV19 and TRBJ1-1, with 7 bases lining up with TRBD1. V lost 5 bases, J lost 2 bases, and 8 bases stayed unmatched. CDR3 length: 15 amino acids. From germline, CDR1 is LNHDA and CDR2 SQIVND (reference sequence). As DNA, the CDR3 is TGTGCCAGTAGTCGCCCCGGGACAGCAAACACTGAAGCTTTCTTT. Translated: CASSRPGTANTEAFF.

This sequence joins TRBV15 and TRBJ2-3; TRBD2 matches 11 bases. The V segment lost 4 bases and the J segment 3 bases; nucleotides outside the gene matches: 3. Per germline, CDR1 LNHNV and CDR2 YYDKDF (reference sequence). The CDR3 consists of 15 residues. The CDR3 loop is CATSKTSGATDTQYF. The DNA for the CDR3 is TGTGCCACCAGCAAGACTAGCGGGGCAACAGATACGCAGTATTTT.

J is TRBJ2-3 and V is TRBV7-2; TRBD2 is a possible D gene (5 bases). This CDR3 contains 14 residues. Trimming cost V 5 bases and J 0 bases, with 9 bases left between them. From germline, CDR1 is SGHTA and CDR2 FQGNSA. The CDR3 here is CASSQSGSTDTQYF. The CDR3 DNA reads TGTGCCAGCAGCCAAAGCGGAAGCACAGATACGCAGTATTTT.

This clone came up once. The chain is built from TRBV27 and TRBJ1-5; D is possibly TRBD1 (5 bases). The CDR3 sequence is 15 residues long. The ends were cut back, 2 bases at V and 1 base at J, with 9 bases in the middle. CDR1 and CDR2 (germline): MNHEY, SMNVEV (reference sequence). DNA for the CDR3: TGTGCCAGCAGTTTAGCGCCAGGGAGCAATCAGCCCCAGCATTTT. Translation: CASSLAPGSNQPQHF.

The V gene is TRBV10-3, the J gene TRBJ2-4, with TRBD1 matching 7 bases. Germline trimming cut 6 bases from V and 1 base from J; bases unmatched to any gene: 9. This CDR3 has 16 residues. In germline, CDR1 is ENHRY, CDR2 SYGVKD. This CDR3 reads CAISQDRAEAKNIQYF. CDR3 DNA sequence: TGTGCCATCAGCCAAGACAGGGCTGAGGCCAAAAACATTCAGTACTTC.

The rearrangement links TRBV19 to TRBJ1-1; a weak D match, TRBD1 (5 bases). V gave up 5 bases and J gave up 0 bases, with 7 bases separating them. Germline-derived CDR1 and CDR2 are LNHDA and SQIVND (reference sequence). The CDR3 loop spans 13 amino acids. CDR3 in DNA: TGTGCCAGTAGTCTCAGGGTGAACACTGAAGCTTTCTTT. Protein product: CASSLRVNTEAFF.

In this sample, this clone turned up a few times. The rearrangement joins TRBV27 to TRBJ2-7; maybe TRBD1 (5 bases). The CDR3 extends over 12 amino acids. V gave up 5 bases and J gave up 3 bases, with 8 bases separating them. Germline assignment: CDR1 MNHEY and CDR2 SMNVEV (reference sequence). The DNA for the CDR3 is TGTGCCAGCAGTCCCCAGGGCTACGAGCAGTACTTC. This sequence encodes CASSPQGYEQYF.

The gene calls are TRBV5-4 and TRBJ1-4; TRBD1 matches at 9 bases. The CDR3 has 16 residues. Per the germline V gene, CDR1 is SGHNT and CDR2 is YYREEE (reference sequence). The ends lost 4 bases at V and 5 bases at J; junction bases unmatched: 9. CDR3 sequence: CASSPLSGTGNEKLFF. The CDR3 DNA sequence: TGTGCCAGCAGCCCCCTCTCCGGGACAGGGAATGAAAAACTGTTTTTT.

In its sample, this clone was seen a few times. The gene calls are TRBV18 and TRBJ2-1, with 9 bases matching TRBD2. V shed 0 bases, J shed 4 bases, and the junction held 7 bases outside the gene matches. Germline CDR1 KGHSH, CDR2 LQKENI. This CDR3 comprises 17 residues. The CDR3 sequence is CASSPPYASGEYNEQFF. CDR3 sequence (DNA): TGTGCCAGCTCACCACCGTACGCTAGCGGGGAATACAATGAGCAGTTCTTC.

As regards this clone: Mismatch with germline at one junction end may stem from a read error. J is TRBJ2-7 and V is TRBV5-4; 9 bases map to TRBD2. The CDR3 loop spans 14 amino acids. Germline V CDR1 and CDR2: SGHNT, YYREEE (reference sequence). CDR3 coding DNA: TGTGCCAGCGGCTTAGCGGGAGAAACGTACGAGCAGTACTTC. Encoded protein: CASGLAGETYEQYF.

This chain joins TRBV19 and TRBJ2-2; a possible D gene is TRBD2 (5 bases). The CDR3 covers 17 residues. Germline V lookup: CDR1 LNHDA, CDR2 SQIVND (reference sequence). Trimming removed 0 bases at V and 6 bases at J, with 17 bases between. The CDR3 here is CASSIETPRWGAGELFF. The CDR3 DNA reads TGTGCCAGTAGTATAGAGACCCCCCGCTGGGGAGCCGGGGAGCTGTTTTTT.

The rearrangement links TRBV5-4 to TRBJ2-3, with a tentative D call TRBD2 (5 bases). Trimming removed 3 bases at V and 5 bases at J, with 7 bases between. CDR1 is SGHNT, CDR2 YYREEE, per germline (reference sequence). The CDR3 contains 12 residues. CDR3 in DNA: TGTGCCAGCAGCTCGAGGGAAGATACGCAGTATTTT. This gives the protein CASSSREDTQYF.

This chain links TRBV5-6 with TRBJ2-3; D perhaps matches TRBD1 (6 bases). Germline V lookup: CDR1 SGHDT, CDR2 YYEEEE. V was clipped by 2 bases and J by 6 bases, with 16 bases between them. The CDR3 is 15 amino acids. The CDR3 reads CASSFRGLNGDTQYF. CDR3 DNA sequence: TGTGCCAGCAGCTTCAGGGGTCTAAATGGGGATACGCAGTATTTT.

The rearrangement joins TRBV18 to TRBJ1-1; 9 bases are a match to TRBD1. J was trimmed by 7 bases and V by 3 bases; bases with no gene match: 9. In germline, CDR1 is KGHSH, CDR2 LQKENI. There are 15 residues in the CDR3. The CDR3 reads CASSPRFWDRDEAFF. The CDR3 region has the DNA TGTGCCAGCTCACCCCGGTTTTGGGACAGGGATGAAGCTTTCTTT.

The chain carries TRBV6-4 and TRBJ2-3; 9 positions agree with TRBD2. CDR1 is MRHNA, CDR2 SNTAGT, per germline. The CDR3 covers 16 residues. Trimming took 6 bases from V and 3 from J; bases not matched to a gene: 10. The CDR3 nucleotides are TGTGCCAGCAGCCCTTCAGCGGGGGGTACTACAGATACGCAGTATTTT. Amino acids: CASSPSAGGTTDTQYF.

The V gene is TRBV6-5, the J gene TRBJ2-7; tentatively, D is TRBD1 (6 bases). The CDR3 extends over 14 amino acids. With 0 bases removed from V and 5 bases from J, the gap between germline ends came to 11 bases. Germline assignment: CDR1 MNHEY and CDR2 SVGAGI. The CDR3 coding sequence is TGTGCCAGCAGTTACTCGGAAACAGGGAACGAGCAGTACTTC. It is translated as CASSYSETGNEQYF.

V is TRBV27 and J is TRBJ2-7; the match to TRBD2 covers 7 bases. The CDR3 is 16 amino acids. Germline CDR1 and CDR2: MNHEY and SMNVEV (reference sequence). Unmatched junction bases numbered 13, after V lost 6 bases and J lost 2 bases. CDR3 DNA: TGTGCCAGCAGCTTAGGACGGGGGGAAATAACCTACGAGCAGTACTTC. Its translation: CASSLGRGEITYEQYF.

The chain carries TRBV19 and TRBJ2-1, with D possibly matching TRBD2 (6 bases). The CDR3 consists of 16 residues. V lost 5 bases, J lost 0 bases, and 14 bases lay in between. Germline lookup yields CDR1 LNHDA and CDR2 SQIVND (reference sequence). The CDR3 DNA is TGTGCCAGTAGTCCAAGGACTACCCCCTCCTACAATGAGCAGTTCTTC. The encoded protein is CASSPRTTPSYNEQFF.

This sequence joins TRBV9 and TRBJ1-2; TRBD1 is a possible D gene (6 bases). The germline CDR1 and CDR2 sequences are SGDLS and YYNGEE. V lost 4 bases to trimming and J lost 5 bases, with 18 bases between them. The CDR3 spans 15 residues. In nucleotides, the CDR3 is TGTGCCAGCAGCCCCGGGGGGGGCGCGGGGTATGGCTACACCTTC. Protein: CASSPGGGAGYGYTF.

The chain recombines TRBV7-8 with TRBJ1-3; D unclear. Germline V gene data show CDR1 as SGHVS and CDR2 as FQNEAQ. V lost 1 base, J lost 0 bases, and 13 bases lay in between. This CDR3 region has 17 residues. CDR3 sequence (DNA): TGTGCCAGCAGCTTAGTTTCGGGTCAGATCTCTGGAAACACCATATATTTT. As protein: CASSLVSGQISGNTIYF.

V is TRBV2 and J is TRBJ1-1; D is possibly TRBD1 (6 bases). The CDR3 has 14 residues. Trimming removed 7 bases at V and 1 base at J, with 13 bases between. Germline V gene sequence: CDR1 SNHLY, CDR2 FYNNEI. The CDR3 loop reads CASMQTRGNTEAFF. The DNA of the CDR3 is TGTGCCAGCATGCAAACCAGGGGGAACACTGAAGCTTTCTTT.

This clone was seen ten or more times. This chain joins TRBV19 and TRBJ1-5, with 7 bases lining up with TRBD1. There are 16 residues in the CDR3. V lost 4 bases, J lost 6 bases, and 12 bases stayed unmatched. Germline CDR1 is LNHDA and CDR2 is SQIVND (reference sequence). The CDR3, as DNA: TGTGCCAGTAGTAGACAGGGTGTGGGAGTCGGTCAGCCCCAGCATTTT. Translation gives CASSRQGVGVGQPQHF.

This clone was observed once. This chain joins TRBV2 and TRBJ1-4, with 7 bases that match TRBD1. CDR1 is SNHLY and CDR2 is FYNNEI in the germline V gene. The trim removed 2 bases at V and 5 bases at J, leaving 8 bases unmatched. CDR3 length: 16 residues. In DNA form, the CDR3 reads TGTGCCAGCAGTGAACGAGTGGGACAGCGGAATGAAAAACTGTTTTTT. Translation: CASSERVGQRNEKLFF.

V is TRBV15 and J is TRBJ1-1, with no clear D. CDR3 length: 14 residues. Germline CDR1 reads LNHNV; CDR2 reads YYDKDF (reference sequence). Trimming cost V 4 bases and J 0 bases, with 9 bases left between them. CDR3 nucleotide sequence: TGTGCCACCAGCAAAAAATCTGTGAACACTGAAGCTTTCTTT. Amino acid sequence: CATSKKSVNTEAFF.